A selection of T cell receptor beta chains follows, all from one sample in a study of blood T cell repertoires in COVID-19. Clones were sequenced by immunoSEQ multiplex PCR, and TCRdb holds only the in-frame ones, with some missing. The profile covers about 86,000 clones, with approximately 80% appearing a single time and roughly a third taken by the ten largest. The sequencing input was peripheral blood. The origin of the receptors is a woman of 80 years or more with active or convalescent COVID-19. The CDR3 runs from the conserved cysteine through the conserved F or W. A D gene is named only where the DNA matches it firmly. Clone sizes are given selectively: once, few, many, or a class where the clone is expanded.

d_call: .; v_call: TRBV30; clone_size: .; j_call: TRBJ1-2; cdr3_aa: CAWTFSTVKDGYTF; cdr3_nt: TGTGCCTGGACCTTCTCGACAGTGAAGGATGGCTACACCTTC
d_call: .; v_call: TRBV9; clone_size: .; j_call: TRBJ1-1; cdr3_aa: CASSVDAGFRTEAFF; cdr3_nt: TGTGCCAGCAGCGTAGATGCGGGCTTCCGCACTGAAGCTTTCTTT
d_call: .; v_call: TRBV7-2; clone_size: .; j_call: TRBJ1-3; cdr3_aa: CASSLVGQGSSGNTIYF; cdr3_nt: TGTGCCAGCAGCTTAGTAGGGCAGGGGTCTTCTGGAAACACCATATATTTT
d_call: TRBD2; v_call: TRBV4-1; clone_size: .; j_call: TRBJ2-3; cdr3_aa: CASSQFPVAGGADTQYF; cdr3_nt: TGCGCCAGCAGCCAATTCCCTGTAGCGGGGGGGGCAGATACGCAGTATTTT
d_call: .; v_call: TRBV11-1; clone_size: .; j_call: TRBJ2-2; cdr3_aa: CASIVGVSGELFF; cdr3_nt: TGTGCCAGCATAGTGGGCGTCTCAGGGGAGCTGTTTTTT
d_call: TRBD2; v_call: TRBV3-1/TRBV3-2; clone_size: .; j_call: TRBJ2-1; cdr3_aa: CASSQPLAGVGQFF; cdr3_nt: TGTGCCAGCAGCCAGCCTCTAGCGGGAGTAGGGCAGTTCTTC
d_call: .; v_call: TRBV3-1/TRBV3-2; clone_size: once; j_call: TRBJ1-1; cdr3_aa: CASGEQGVTEAFF; cdr3_nt: TGTGCCAGCGGAGAGCAGGGTGTCACTGAAGCTTTCTTT
d_call: TRBD2; v_call: TRBV5-4; clone_size: few; j_call: TRBJ2-1; cdr3_aa: CASSLDASGAYNEQFF; cdr3_nt: TGTGCCAGCAGCTTGGATGCTAGCGGGGCGTACAATGAGCAGTTCTTC
d_call: TRBD2; v_call: TRBV28; clone_size: .; j_call: TRBJ2-7; cdr3_aa: CASKTSGSWGEQYF; cdr3_nt: TGTGCCAGCAAGACTAGCGGGAGTTGGGGCGAGCAGTACTTC
d_call: TRBD2; v_call: TRBV3-1/TRBV3-2; clone_size: .; j_call: TRBJ2-1; cdr3_aa: CASSQGLAGGYNEQFF; cdr3_nt: TGTGCCAGCAGCCAGGGACTAGCGGGGGGATACAATGAGCAGTTCTTC
d_call: .; v_call: TRBV28; clone_size: .; j_call: TRBJ1-2; cdr3_aa: CASSLLSLGVAPNYGYTF; cdr3_nt: TGTGCCAGCAGTTTATTATCCCTAGGGGTCGCTCCTAACTATGGCTACACCTTC
d_call: TRBD1; v_call: TRBV4-3; clone_size: .; j_call: TRBJ1-4; cdr3_aa: CASSQEVEGAWEKLFF; cdr3_nt: TGCGCCAGCAGCCAAGAAGTGGAGGGGGCATGGGAAAAACTGTTTTTT
d_call: .; v_call: TRBV27; clone_size: .; j_call: TRBJ1-1; cdr3_aa: CASSGGVTEAFF; cdr3_nt: TGTGCCAGCAGCGGAGGGGTTACTGAAGCTTTCTTT
d_call: .; v_call: TRBV19; clone_size: .; j_call: TRBJ1-1; cdr3_aa: CASSIAGDTEAFF; cdr3_nt: TGTGCCAGTAGTATAGCGGGGGACACTGAAGCTTTCTTT
d_call: .; v_call: TRBV30; clone_size: once; j_call: TRBJ1-1; cdr3_aa: CAWRDQGMMGTEAFF; cdr3_nt: TGTGCCTGGAGGGATCAGGGTATGATGGGCACTGAAGCTTTCTTT
d_call: TRBD2; v_call: TRBV5-1; clone_size: .; j_call: TRBJ2-3; cdr3_aa: CASSGQAGVSTDTQYF; cdr3_nt: TGCGCCAGCAGCGGGCAAGCGGGGGTCTCCACAGATACGCAGTATTTT
d_call: TRBD1; v_call: TRBV7-9; clone_size: .; j_call: TRBJ1-1; cdr3_aa: CASSATGTANTEAFF; cdr3_nt: TGTGCCAGCAGTGCTACCGGGACAGCGAACACTGAAGCTTTCTTT
d_call: .; v_call: TRBV6-1; clone_size: .; j_call: TRBJ1-1; cdr3_aa: CASSESLRGRQAFF; cdr3_nt: TGTGCCAGCAGTGAGAGTCTAAGAGGCAGACAAGCTTTCTTT
d_call: .; v_call: TRBV5-1; clone_size: few; j_call: TRBJ1-2; cdr3_aa: CASSLEGQGYGYTF; cdr3_nt: TGCGCCAGCAGCTTGGAGGGTCAGGGCTATGGCTACACCTTC
d_call: .; v_call: TRBV7-2; clone_size: .; j_call: TRBJ2-1; cdr3_aa: CASSAPGEQFF; cdr3_nt: TGTGCCAGCAGCGCCCCCGGTGAGCAGTTCTTC
d_call: TRBD1; v_call: TRBV6-6; clone_size: .; j_call: TRBJ2-2; cdr3_aa: CASSLQGKVGELFF; cdr3_nt: TGTGCCAGCAGCCTACAGGGGAAGGTGGGGGAGCTGTTTTTT
d_call: TRBD2; v_call: TRBV20-1; clone_size: once; j_call: TRBJ2-1; cdr3_aa: CSASGLAGKPLVNNEQFF; cdr3_nt: TGCAGTGCTAGTGGACTAGCGGGAAAGCCACTCGTCAACAATGAGCAGTTCTTC
d_call: .; v_call: TRBV19; clone_size: .; j_call: TRBJ2-4; cdr3_aa: CASKQASKNIQYF; cdr3_nt: TGTGCCAGTAAACAGGCGTCCAAAAACATTCAGTACTTC
d_call: TRBD2; v_call: TRBV9; clone_size: .; j_call: TRBJ2-5; cdr3_aa: CASSVGSGGLIWTQYF; cdr3_nt: TGTGCCAGCAGCGTAGGTAGCGGGGGCCTGATATGGACCCAGTACTTC
d_call: TRBD2; v_call: TRBV7-8; clone_size: .; j_call: TRBJ2-1; cdr3_aa: CASSPYPLSGRALDNEQFF; cdr3_nt: TGTGCCAGCAGCCCCTATCCGCTTAGCGGGAGGGCATTGGACAATGAGCAGTTCTTC
d_call: .; v_call: TRBV7-7; clone_size: .; j_call: TRBJ1-4; cdr3_aa: CASSSHLGADEKLFF; cdr3_nt: TGTGCTAGCAGCAGTCATTTGGGCGCAGATGAAAAACTGTTTTTT
d_call: TRBD1; v_call: TRBV9; clone_size: .; j_call: TRBJ1-5; cdr3_aa: CASSLTGGGQPQHF; cdr3_nt: TGTGCCAGCAGCCTGACAGGGGGGGGTCAGCCCCAGCATTTT
d_call: TRBD1; v_call: TRBV10-3; clone_size: .; j_call: TRBJ2-5; cdr3_aa: CAISETRDRRETQYF; cdr3_nt: TGTGCCATCAGTGAGACCCGGGACAGGCGGGAGACCCAGTACTTC
d_call: TRBD1; v_call: TRBV5-1; clone_size: .; j_call: TRBJ2-2; cdr3_aa: CASNPRQGPNTGELFF; cdr3_nt: TGCGCCAGCAACCCGAGACAGGGTCCTAACACCGGGGAGCTGTTTTTT
d_call: .; v_call: TRBV3-1/TRBV3-2; clone_size: .; j_call: TRBJ2-7; cdr3_aa: CASSQVEGSYEQYF; cdr3_nt: TGTGCCAGCAGCCAAGTCGAGGGCTCCTACGAGCAGTACTTC
d_call: .; v_call: TRBV28; clone_size: .; j_call: TRBJ1-3; cdr3_aa: CASTPLLLNGNTIYF; cdr3_nt: TGTGCCAGCACCCCCCTTCTTCTTAATGGAAACACCATATATTTT
d_call: .; v_call: TRBV27; clone_size: .; j_call: TRBJ2-1; cdr3_aa: CASSFGGEQFF; cdr3_nt: TGTGCCAGCAGTTTCGGAGGTGAGCAGTTCTTC
d_call: .; v_call: TRBV6-5; clone_size: .; j_call: TRBJ1-1; cdr3_aa: CASMQRGGYTEAFF; cdr3_nt: TGTGCCAGCATGCAAAGGGGTGGGTACACTGAAGCTTTCTTT
d_call: .; v_call: TRBV25-1; clone_size: few; j_call: TRBJ1-2; cdr3_aa: CASSAQGYLGYTF; cdr3_nt: TGTGCCAGCAGTGCACAGGGTTACCTCGGCTACACCTTC
d_call: TRBD1; v_call: TRBV27; clone_size: once; j_call: TRBJ2-3; cdr3_aa: CASSPWTGGTDTQYF; cdr3_nt: TGTGCCAGCAGTCCTTGGACAGGGGGCACAGATACGCAGTATTTT
d_call: .; v_call: TRBV10-3; clone_size: .; j_call: TRBJ1-5; cdr3_aa: CAIREGAGLHQPQHF; cdr3_nt: TGTGCCATCAGGGAGGGCGCAGGGCTCCATCAGCCCCAGCATTTT
d_call: .; v_call: TRBV6-5; clone_size: .; j_call: TRBJ2-1; cdr3_aa: CASSYSTEMSYNEQFF; cdr3_nt: TGTGCCAGCAGTTACTCGACTGAGATGTCCTACAATGAGCAGTTCTTC